A selection of T cell receptor beta chains follows, all from one sample in a study of CD8+ T cells in alopecia areata. Data came from immunoSEQ multiplex PCR; TCRdb stores just in-frame clones and leaves some out. The sample records some 120,000 clones, less than 75% being singletons. Sequences were derived from CD8+ T cells sorted from blood, sampled at week 24, from a patient treated with tofacitinib. The receptor source for this set is a human donor with alopecia areata. Both conserved end residues are part of each CDR3. The D gene is left open where the match is weak. The listing skips clone size in some rows; elsewhere it reads once, few, many or a size class.

>TRBJ2-7|TRBV7-8|NA|NA
CASTTYIDGYEQYF
TGTGCCAGCACCACGTACATTGACGGCTACGAGCAGTACTTC
>TRBJ2-5|TRBV7-9|NA|NA
CASSVTGTEETQYF
TGTGCCAGCAGCGTCACCGGGACTGAAGAGACCCAGTACTTC
>TRBJ2-7|TRBV11-2|NA|NA
CASSRPAGRVSSYEQYF
TGTGCCAGCAGCCGTCCGGCCGGCAGGGTGAGCTCCTACGAGCAGTACTTC
>TRBJ1-1|TRBV29-1|NA|TRBD1
CSVSGTDNMNTEAFF
TGCAGCGTTTCCGGGACAGATAACATGAACACTGAAGCTTTCTTT
>TRBJ2-3|TRBV7-9|NA|NA
CASSSLSGDLGTDTQYF
TGTGCCAGCAGCTCCCTGTCGGGGGATCTGGGCACAGATACGCAGTATTTT
>TRBJ1-1|TRBV6-5|few|NA
CASSPGGEAFF
TGTGCCAGCAGCCCGGGAGGTGAAGCTTTCTTT
>TRBJ1-3|TRBV13|NA|NA
CASSSPTYSGNTIYF
TGTGCCAGCAGCTCCCCGACCTACTCTGGAAACACCATATATTTT
>TRBJ1-1|TRBV4-3|few|NA
CASSQEADLNTEAFF
TGCGCCAGCAGCCAAGAGGCAGACTTGAACACTGAAGCTTTCTTT
>TRBJ1-5|TRBV27|NA|NA
CASSPGLIRAQHF
TGTGCCAGCAGTCCGGGTCTGATTCGGGCCCAGCATTTT
>TRBJ2-5|TRBV5-6|many|NA
CASSRLQDLYQETQYF
TGTGCCAGCAGCCGCCTCCAGGACTTGTACCAAGAGACCCAGTACTTC
>TRBJ1-4|TRBV7-2|NA|NA
CASSLKDHPAEKLFF
TGTGCCAGCAGCCTCAAAGATCACCCGGCGGAAAAACTGTTTTTT
>TRBJ1-5|TRBV27|NA|NA
CASSLGVSRQPQHF
TGTGCCAGCAGTTTAGGGGTGTCTAGGCAGCCCCAGCATTTT
>TRBJ2-3|TRBV7-6|NA|TRBD2
CASSLAASGGSASDTQYF
TGTGCCAGCAGCTTAGCGGCTAGCGGGGGGTCCGCCTCGGATACGCAGTATTTT
>TRBJ1-6|TRBV11-2|few|NA
CASSLGGVTYNSPLHF
TGTGCCAGCAGCTTAGGGGGTGTGACCTATAATTCACCCCTCCACTTT
>TRBJ1-2|TRBV13|NA|TRBD1
CASSLEGQGTVYGYTF
TGTGCCAGCAGCTTAGAGGGACAGGGGACTGTCTATGGCTACACCTTC
>TRBJ1-5|TRBV5-1|NA|NA
CASSLDGNTLNQPQHF
TGCGCCAGCAGCCTGGACGGGAACACCCTCAATCAGCCCCAGCATTTT
>TRBJ2-5|TRBV25-1|few|NA
CASSDSLIPQYF
TGTGCCAGCAGTGATAGTCTGATTCCCCAGTACTTC
>TRBJ1-1|TRBV4-3|NA|NA
CASSWQVDTEAFF
TGCGCCAGCAGTTGGCAGGTGGACACTGAAGCTTTCTTT
>TRBJ2-7|TRBV10-2|NA|NA
CASSELESYEQYF
TGCGCCAGCAGTGAGTTAGAGTCCTACGAGCAGTACTTC
>TRBJ2-7|TRBV7-9|once|TRBD1
CASSSGQGREQYF
TGTGCCAGCAGCTCCGGACAGGGGAGAGAGCAGTACTTC
>TRBJ1-2|TRBV19|NA|TRBD1
CASRQGTDYGYTF
TGTGCCAGTCGACAGGGGACGGACTATGGCTACACCTTC
>TRBJ2-5|TRBV29-1|NA|NA
CSGEGRGGKETQYF
TGCAGCGGTGAGGGGAGGGGGGGCAAAGAGACCCAGTACTTC
>TRBJ1-4|TRBV4-3|NA|NA
CASSQSRWGGNEKLFF
TGCGCCAGCAGCCAATCTAGGTGGGGAGGGAATGAAAAACTGTTTTTT
>TRBJ2-2|TRBV30|few|NA
CAWSAGDTGELFF
TGTGCCTGGAGTGCGGGGGACACCGGGGAGCTGTTTTTT
>TRBJ2-1|TRBV5-1|NA|TRBD2
CASSLDERGSSWEQFF
TGCGCCAGCAGCTTGGACGAGCGGGGTTCCTCTTGGGAGCAGTTCTTC
>TRBJ2-7|TRBV13|NA|NA
CASSSTEVSSYEQYF
TGTGCCAGCAGCTCAACGGAAGTGAGCTCCTACGAGCAGTACTTC